These 21 T cell receptor beta chains share one sample of origin, sequenced in a study of T cells in Graves' hyperthyroidism and ophthalmopathy. Amplification of TCR beta CDR3 regions was performed using RNA transcripts as template. The TCR CDR3 was amplified in a first-round RT-PCR using the HTBI primer set. TCRdb reprocessed the multiplex PCR reads via MiXCR and lists one record per CDR3 protein. The sample includes around 100,000 distinct CDR3 sequences, roughly 50% seen only once; the top ten take approximately 27%. The sample taken for sequencing was blood. The receptors shown here come from a man between 40 and 49 years old with Graves' hyperthyroidism.

The chain links TRBV10-1 to TRBJ2-7; 10 bases agree with TRBD2. CDR1 is WNHNN, CDR2 SYGVQD, per germline (reference sequence). There are 13 residues in the CDR3. The V and J ends lost 7 bases and 5 bases, in that order; junction bases with no gene match: 5. The CDR3 DNA reads as TGCGCCAGCAAAGCGGGAGGGACCCACGAGCAGTACTTC. This encodes CASKAGGTHEQYF.

This clonotype was observed at least ten times. The chain has TRBV9 and TRBJ2-3; D call uncertain. This CDR3 spans 14 amino acids. Germline V gene lookup returns CDR1 SGDLS and CDR2 YYNGEE. The V gene lost 5 bases and the J gene lost 0 bases, with 10 bases spanning the gap. In DNA form, the CDR3 reads TGTGCCAGCAGACGGACGGACAGCACAGATACGCAGTATTTT. As protein: CASRRTDSTDTQYF. Full variable domain (outside the CDR3, taken from reference TRBV9 and TRBJ2-3): DSGVTQTPKHLITATGQRVTLRCSPRSGDLSVYWYQQSLDQGLQFLIQYYNGEERAKGNILERFSAQQFPDLHSELNLSSLELGDSALYFCASRRTDSTDTQYFGPGTRLTVL.

This clonotype was counted many times. The chain is built from TRBV25-1 and TRBJ1-2; possible D gene TRBD1, 5 bases. Germline V gene lookup returns CDR1 MGHDK and CDR2 SYGVNS. The CDR3 runs 14 residues. V lost 7 bases and J 4 bases, leaving 16 bases between the germline ends. The CDR3 sequence: CASTDWVGGYGYTF. CDR3 sequence (DNA): TGTGCCAGCACCGACTGGGTGGGGGGCTATGGCTACACCTTC.

In this sample, this clonotype turned up a few times. The chain uses TRBV30 and TRBJ2-2; no firm D call. CDR1 and CDR2 from the germline V gene are GTSNPN and SVGIG (reference sequence). This CDR3 has 13 amino acids. The V end lost 5 bases, the J end lost 1 base, and 8 bases lay between the germline ends. The CDR3 sequence is CAWGAVNTGELFF. The CDR3 nucleotides read TGTGCCTGGGGTGCCGTGAACACCGGGGAGCTGTTTTTT.

This clonotype was detected many times. The chain links TRBV29-1 to TRBJ1-1; D gene unclear. Germline CDR1 is SQVTM and CDR2 is ANQGSEA. Trimming left V 6 bases short and J 0 bases short, with 11 bases between. This CDR3 spans 13 amino acids. CDR3 amino acids: CSVSGILNTEAFF. CDR3 in DNA: TGCAGCGTGTCGGGAATCCTGAACACTGAAGCTTTCTTT.

As regards this clonotype: One junction end does not reproduce the germline sequence, and a read error may be involved. The rearrangement uses TRBV10-1 and TRBJ1-2; no firm D call. Germline assignment: CDR1 WNHNN and CDR2 SYGVQD (reference sequence). This CDR3 has 12 residues. The CDR3 spells CASSFGIYGDTF. The CDR3 DNA sequence: TGCGCCAGCAGTTTCGGCATCTATGGCGACACCTTC.

This clonotype was seen repeatedly, ten times or more. This chain uses TRBV4-1 with TRBJ1-5; 9 bases match TRBD1. The CDR3 length is 16 residues. J was trimmed by 2 bases and V by 0 bases; bases with no gene match: 2. The germline V gene has CDR1 MGHRA and CDR2 YSYEKL. The CDR3 is CASSQDRTGGNQPQHF. Here the CDR3 DNA reads TGCGCCAGCAGCCAAGATCGGACAGGGGGCAATCAGCCCCAGCATTTT.

This sequence joins TRBV5-1 and TRBJ2-3; D gene unclear. V shed 1 base and J shed 0 bases, with 9 bases lying between them. Per germline, CDR1 SGHRS and CDR2 YFSETQ. This CDR3 spans 15 amino acids. The CDR3 sequence: CASSLLGGSTDTQYF. The CDR3 DNA is TGCGCCAGCAGCTTGCTCGGTGGGAGCACAGATACGCAGTATTTT.

This clonotype was counted between two and nine times. As the CDR3 is not closed by the conserved phenylalanine or tryptophan, this likely results from a read error. It is unclear where the CDR3 begins or ends on the DNA, so no DNA is shown, and the CDR3 is as TCRdb lists it. The rearrangement joins TRBV15 to TRBJ2-6. Germline lookup yields CDR1 LNHNV and CDR2 YYDKDF (reference sequence). The CDR3 is made up of 8 amino acids, end residues included. The CDR3 loop is CATSRGLT.

Points on this clonotype: This likely comes from a read error, as the CDR3 has no conserved phenylalanine or tryptophan at its end. This chain connects TRBV29-1 to TRBJ1-2; no firm D call. CDR3 length: 15 amino acids. Trimming stripped 0 bases from V and 3 bases from J, with 14 bases between. The germline V gene encodes CDR1 SQVTM and CDR2 ANQGSEA. CDR3 loop: CSVEDARVIDYGYTL. Written as DNA, the CDR3 is TGCAGCGTTGAAGATGCACGGGTGATTGACTATGGCTACACCTTG.

On this clonotype itself: Germline is not matched at one junction end, which may reflect a read error. This chain links TRBV2 with TRBJ2-5; D might be TRBD2 (7 bases). Germline assignment: CDR1 SNHLY and CDR2 FYNNEI. This CDR3 is built from 12 residues. The CDR3 DNA reads TGTACCAGCAGGGAGGGGGGAGAGACCCAGTACTTC. It yields the protein CTSREGGETQYF.

This clonotype was recorded at least ten times. The rearrangement uses TRBV11-3 and TRBJ2-7; D remains ambiguous. The CDR3 sequence is 15 residues long. CDR1 SGHNT and CDR2 YENEEA come from the germline V gene. V lost 4 bases to trimming and J lost 3 bases, with 16 bases between them. CDR3 coding DNA: TGTGCCAGCAGCTCGCAACACAGCCCTAACTACGAGCAGTACTTC. Translated, it gives CASSSQHSPNYEQYF.

The table lists this clonotype with a few counts. V usage is TRBV20-1 and J usage is TRBJ1-2; D gene ambiguous. The V gene lost 0 bases and the J gene lost 2 bases, with 4 bases spanning the gap. The CDR3 extends over 12 amino acids. Germline V CDR1 and CDR2: DFQATT, SNEGSKA (reference sequence). CDR3: CSARDSNYGYTF. The CDR3 nucleotides read TGCAGTGCTAGAGACAGCAACTATGGCTACACCTTC.

The chain combines TRBV20-1 with TRBJ2-5; the match to TRBD2 covers 9 bases. V trimming: 6 bases; J trimming: 3 bases; junction bases outside the gene matches: 11. The CDR3 loop spans 15 amino acids. The germline V gene has CDR1 DFQATT and CDR2 SNEGSKA (reference sequence). CDR3 sequence (DNA): TGCAGTGCCAGCAGCGGGGGGCCTGTAGAAGAGACCCAGTACTTC. Its translation: CSASSGGPVEETQYF.

With respect to this clonotype: Being one base from a much bigger clone, this may be a read error. This CDR3 is CASGPGPLYEQYF. In DNA form, the CDR3 reads TGTGCCAGCGGTCCTGGACCTCTCTACGAGCAGTACTTC. V usage is TRBV2 and J usage is TRBJ2-7, with D uncertain. The germline V gene encodes CDR1 SNHLY and CDR2 FYNNEI. V was shortened by 8 bases and J by 3 bases, with 14 bases between the two germline ends. This CDR3 spans 13 amino acids.

This clonotype was detected many times. The chain joins TRBV20-1 to TRBJ2-5; D may be TRBD2 (6 bases). The CDR3 is 13 residues long. Per germline, CDR1 DFQATT and CDR2 SNEGSKA (reference sequence). Trimming removed 3 bases from V and 3 bases from J, with 11 bases in between. The CDR3 reads CSARGTPKETQYF. The CDR3 coding sequence is TGCAGTGCTAGGGGGACTCCGAAAGAGACCCAGTACTTC.

The rearrangement links TRBV20-1 to TRBJ2-1; D remains ambiguous. There are 14 residues in the CDR3. Trimming took 3 bases from V and 3 from J, leaving 12 bases between them. CDR1 is DFQATT, CDR2 SNEGSKA, per germline (reference sequence). This CDR3 is CSASGEMGYNEQFF. CDR3 nucleotide sequence: TGCAGTGCTAGTGGAGAAATGGGCTACAATGAGCAGTTCTTC.

This clonotype was detected a few times. At one boundary the junction diverges from the germline segment, which might be a read error. This chain links TRBV10-2 with TRBJ2-3; weak D call: TRBD2 (5 bases). CDR1 is WSHSY and CDR2 is SAAADI in the germline V gene. CDR3 size: 14 residues. CDR3 coding DNA: TGTGCCTGGAGTCGAGGGCTAAGCACAGATACGCAGTATTTT. Encoded protein: CAWSRGLSTDTQYF.

On this clonotype: One junction end disagrees with the germline gene, perhaps due to a read error. The gene calls are TRBV12-3 or TRBV12-4 and TRBJ2-2, with a possible D match to TRBD2 (6 bases). CDR3 size: 15 residues. This chain's CDR3 is CASRSSRVYAGGLFF. The CDR3 DNA reads as TGTGCCAGCAGAAGCAGCAGGGTGTACGCCGGGGGGCTGTTTTTT.

This clonotype came up a few times. This chain uses TRBV6-5 with TRBJ1-1; D may be TRBD1 (5 bases). Trimming removed 8 bases at V and 4 bases at J, with 20 bases between. Germline V lookup: CDR1 MNHEY, CDR2 SVGAGI. The CDR3 sequence is 15 residues long. As DNA, the CDR3 is TGTGCCAGCCGCCGACGGGGGAGGGCCGGCACTGAAGCTTTCTTT. Its translation is CASRRRGRAGTEAFF.

The chain is built from TRBV2 and TRBJ1-2, with TRBD1 identical over 8 bases. This CDR3 is 14 amino acids long. Unmatched junction bases numbered 10, after V lost 5 bases and J lost 8 bases. The germline V gene has CDR1 SNHLY and CDR2 FYNNEI. CDR3 nucleotides: TGTGCCAGCAGTAGGACAGGGTTCGGATGGGGCTACACCTTC. It encodes CASSRTGFGWGYTF.